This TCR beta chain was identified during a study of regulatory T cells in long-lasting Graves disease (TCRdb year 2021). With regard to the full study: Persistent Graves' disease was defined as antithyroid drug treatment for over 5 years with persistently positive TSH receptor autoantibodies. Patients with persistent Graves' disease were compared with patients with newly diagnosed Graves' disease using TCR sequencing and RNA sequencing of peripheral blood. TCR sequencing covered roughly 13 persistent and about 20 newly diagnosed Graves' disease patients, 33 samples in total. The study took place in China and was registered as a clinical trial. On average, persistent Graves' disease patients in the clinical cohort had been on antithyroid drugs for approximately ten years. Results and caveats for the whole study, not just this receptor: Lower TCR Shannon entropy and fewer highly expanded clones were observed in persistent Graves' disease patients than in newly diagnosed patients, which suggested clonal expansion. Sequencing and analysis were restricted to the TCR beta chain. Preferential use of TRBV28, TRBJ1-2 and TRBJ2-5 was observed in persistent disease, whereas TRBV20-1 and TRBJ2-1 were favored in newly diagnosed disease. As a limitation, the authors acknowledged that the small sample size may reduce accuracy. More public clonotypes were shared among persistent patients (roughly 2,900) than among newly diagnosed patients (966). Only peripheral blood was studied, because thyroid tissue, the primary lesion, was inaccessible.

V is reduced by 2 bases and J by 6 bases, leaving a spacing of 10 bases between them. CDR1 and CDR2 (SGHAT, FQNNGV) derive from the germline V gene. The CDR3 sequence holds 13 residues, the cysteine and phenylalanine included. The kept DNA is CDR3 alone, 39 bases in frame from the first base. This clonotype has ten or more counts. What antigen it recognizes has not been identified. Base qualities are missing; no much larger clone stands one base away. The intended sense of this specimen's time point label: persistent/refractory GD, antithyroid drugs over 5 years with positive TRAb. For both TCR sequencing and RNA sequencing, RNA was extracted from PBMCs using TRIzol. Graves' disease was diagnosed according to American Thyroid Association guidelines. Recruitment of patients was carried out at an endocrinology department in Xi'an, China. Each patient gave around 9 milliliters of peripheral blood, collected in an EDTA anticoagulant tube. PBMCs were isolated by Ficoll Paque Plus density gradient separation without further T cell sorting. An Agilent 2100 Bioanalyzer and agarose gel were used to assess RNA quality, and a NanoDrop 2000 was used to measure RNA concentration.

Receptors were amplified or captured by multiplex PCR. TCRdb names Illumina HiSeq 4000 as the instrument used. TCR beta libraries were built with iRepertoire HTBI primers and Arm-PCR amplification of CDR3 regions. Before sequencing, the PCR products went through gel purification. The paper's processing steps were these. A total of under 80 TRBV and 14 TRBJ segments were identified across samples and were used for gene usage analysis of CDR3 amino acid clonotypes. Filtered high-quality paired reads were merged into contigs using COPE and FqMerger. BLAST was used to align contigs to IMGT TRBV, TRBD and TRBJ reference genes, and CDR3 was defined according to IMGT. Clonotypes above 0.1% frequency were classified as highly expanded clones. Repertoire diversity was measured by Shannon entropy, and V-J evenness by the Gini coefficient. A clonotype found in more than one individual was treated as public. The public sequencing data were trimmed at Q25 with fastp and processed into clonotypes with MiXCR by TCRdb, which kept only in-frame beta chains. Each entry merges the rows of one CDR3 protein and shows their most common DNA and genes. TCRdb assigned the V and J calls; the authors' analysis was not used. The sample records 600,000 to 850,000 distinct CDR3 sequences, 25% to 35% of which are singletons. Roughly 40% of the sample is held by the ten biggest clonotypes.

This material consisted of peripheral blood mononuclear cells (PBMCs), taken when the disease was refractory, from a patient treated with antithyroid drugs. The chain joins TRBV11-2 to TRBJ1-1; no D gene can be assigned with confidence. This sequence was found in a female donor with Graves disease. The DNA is TGTGCCAGCAGCTTATTCCCCAGCCCTGAAGCTTTCTTT. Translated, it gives CASSLFPSPEAFF.